This T cell receptor (beta chain) was sequenced during a study of technical replicates of blood from a few donors. The CDR3 contains 15 residues. The J segment lost 3 bases and the V segment lost 6 bases, leaving 8 bases of the junction unmatched. Germline lookup yields CDR1 MDHEN and CDR2 SYDVKM. Only in-frame clones appear in the TCRdb table, and some are missing; sequencing was by immunoSEQ multiplex PCR. Of fewer than 45,000 clones listed, 96% were seen once; the top ten hold around 0.4%. Sequencing was done on a sample of T cells isolated from PBMCs. The TCR originated in a human donor in good health. The V call is TRBV28, the J call TRBJ1-5; 7 nucleotides align to TRBD1. The CDR3 DNA follows: TGTGCCAGCAGAAGTACAGGGGCATCCAATCAGCCCCAGCATTTT. This encodes CASRSTGASNQPQHF.